This T cell receptor (beta chain) was sequenced during a study of OX40 agonist ivuxolimab in advanced cancers. Enrollment shut out patients with autoimmune disease history or systemic immunosuppression. The CDR3 is made up of 15 amino acids. Germline V gene lookup returns CDR1 KGHSH and CDR2 LQKENI. Unmatched junction bases numbered 7, after V lost 3 bases and J lost 6 bases. Using immunoSEQ multiplex PCR, the repertoire was profiled, and TCRdb retains in-frame clones only, with some absent. The sample has approximately 41,000 clones; around nine tenths are singletons. The receptor comes from an adult with an advanced solid tumor such as melanoma, head and neck, liver or kidney cancer. Specimen: CD4+ or CD8+ T cells sorted from blood, collected in a trial of the OX40 agonist ivuxolimab. V is TRBV18 and J is TRBJ2-3; 9 nucleotides match TRBD2. CDR3 nucleotides: TGTGCCAGCTCACCGAAGCGGGGGGCCCCTGATACGCAGTATTTT. Translating gives CASSPKRGAPDTQYF.